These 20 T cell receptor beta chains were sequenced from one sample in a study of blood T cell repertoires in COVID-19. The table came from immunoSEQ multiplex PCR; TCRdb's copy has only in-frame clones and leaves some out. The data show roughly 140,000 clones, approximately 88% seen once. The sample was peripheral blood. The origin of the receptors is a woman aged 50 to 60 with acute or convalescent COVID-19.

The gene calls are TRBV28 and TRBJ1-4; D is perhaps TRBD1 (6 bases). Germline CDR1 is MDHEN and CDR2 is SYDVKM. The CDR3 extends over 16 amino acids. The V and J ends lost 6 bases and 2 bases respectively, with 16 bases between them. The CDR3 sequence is CASSPLRQATNEKLFF. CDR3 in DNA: TGTGCCAGCAGCCCACTCCGACAGGCTACTAATGAAAAACTGTTTTTT.

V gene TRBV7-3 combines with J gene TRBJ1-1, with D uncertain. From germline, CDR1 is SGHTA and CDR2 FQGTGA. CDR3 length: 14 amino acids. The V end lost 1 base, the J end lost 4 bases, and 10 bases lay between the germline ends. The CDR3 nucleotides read TGTGCCAGCAGCTTAAGTAAATCCGTCACTGAAGCTTTCTTT. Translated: CASSLSKSVTEAFF.

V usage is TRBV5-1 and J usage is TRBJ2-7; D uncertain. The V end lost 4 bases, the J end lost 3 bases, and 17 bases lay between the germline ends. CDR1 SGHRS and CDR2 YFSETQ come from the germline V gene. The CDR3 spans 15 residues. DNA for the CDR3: TGCGCCAGCAGCACCGCCCCAGGCGAATACTACGAGCAGTACTTC. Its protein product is CASSTAPGEYYEQYF. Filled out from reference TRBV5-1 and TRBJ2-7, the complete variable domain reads KAGVTQTPRYLIKTRGQQVTLSCSPISGHRSVSWYQQTPGQGLQFLFEYFSETQRNKGNFPGRFSGRQFSNSRSEMNVSTLELGDSALYLCASSTAPGEYYEQYFGPGTRLTVT.

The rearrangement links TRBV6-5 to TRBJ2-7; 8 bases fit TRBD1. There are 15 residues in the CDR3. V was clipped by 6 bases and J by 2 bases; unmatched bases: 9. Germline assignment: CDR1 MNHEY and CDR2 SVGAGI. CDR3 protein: CASSANDRGTYEQYF. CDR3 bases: TGTGCCAGCAGCGCTAACGACAGGGGTACCTACGAGCAGTACTTC.

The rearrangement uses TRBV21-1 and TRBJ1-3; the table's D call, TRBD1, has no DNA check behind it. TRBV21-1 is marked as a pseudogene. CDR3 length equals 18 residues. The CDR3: CASSKALQLGAGGNTIYF. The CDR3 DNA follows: TGTGCCAGCAGCAAAGCGCTTCAATTGGGGGCGGGTGGAAACACCATATATTTT.

This CDR3 reads CASSQDPSVAVTDTQYF. As DNA, the CDR3 is TGCGCCAGCAGCCAAGATCCGTCGGTAGCGGTCACAGATACGCAGTATTTT. The chain combines TRBV4-1 with TRBJ2-3, with D possibly being TRBD2 (6 bases). Germline V CDR1 and CDR2: MGHRA, YSYEKL. Between the trimmed V and J ends, which lost 0 bases and 2 bases, there was a span of 15 bases. The CDR3 extends over 17 amino acids.

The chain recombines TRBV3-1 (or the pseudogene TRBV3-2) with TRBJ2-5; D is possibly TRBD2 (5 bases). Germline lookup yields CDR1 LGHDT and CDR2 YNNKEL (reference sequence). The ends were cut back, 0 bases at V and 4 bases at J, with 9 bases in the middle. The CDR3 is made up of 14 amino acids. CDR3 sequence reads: CASSQESGIETQYF. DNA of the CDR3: TGTGCCAGCAGCCAAGAATCGGGGATAGAGACCCAGTACTTC.

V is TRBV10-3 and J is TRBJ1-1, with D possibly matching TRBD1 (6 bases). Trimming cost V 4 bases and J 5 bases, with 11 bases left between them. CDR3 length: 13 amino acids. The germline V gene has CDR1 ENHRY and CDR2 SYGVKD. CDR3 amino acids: CAISASGETEAFF. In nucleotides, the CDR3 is TGTGCCATCAGTGCCTCAGGGGAAACTGAAGCTTTCTTT.

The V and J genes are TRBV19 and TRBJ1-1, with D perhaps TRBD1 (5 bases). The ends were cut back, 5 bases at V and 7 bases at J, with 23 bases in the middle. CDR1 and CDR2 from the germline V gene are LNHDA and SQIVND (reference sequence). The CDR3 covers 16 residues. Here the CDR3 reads CASSLGGRIGWGEAFF. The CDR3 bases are TGTGCCAGTAGTTTGGGGGGACGGATCGGGTGGGGTGAAGCTTTCTTT.

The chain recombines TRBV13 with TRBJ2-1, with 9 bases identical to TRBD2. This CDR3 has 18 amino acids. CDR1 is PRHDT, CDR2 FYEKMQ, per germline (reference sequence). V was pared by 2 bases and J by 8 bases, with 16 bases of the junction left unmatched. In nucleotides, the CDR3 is TGTGCCAGCAGCTTAATAACCGCTGGGCTAGCGGGATTCTATGAGCAGTTCTTC. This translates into CASSLITAGLAGFYEQFF. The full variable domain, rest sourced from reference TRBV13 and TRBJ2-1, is AAGVIQSPRHLIKEKRETATLKCYPIPRHDTVYWYQQGPGQDPQFLISFYEKMQSDKGSIPDRFSAQQFSDYHSELNMSSLELGDSALYFCASSLITAGLAGFYEQFFGPGTRLTVL.

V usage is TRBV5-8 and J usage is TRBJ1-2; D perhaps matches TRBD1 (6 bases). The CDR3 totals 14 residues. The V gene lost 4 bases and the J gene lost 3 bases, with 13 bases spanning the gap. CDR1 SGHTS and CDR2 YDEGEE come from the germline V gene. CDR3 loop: CASSARQADYGYTF. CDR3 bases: TGTGCCAGCAGCGCCCGACAGGCCGACTATGGCTACACCTTC.

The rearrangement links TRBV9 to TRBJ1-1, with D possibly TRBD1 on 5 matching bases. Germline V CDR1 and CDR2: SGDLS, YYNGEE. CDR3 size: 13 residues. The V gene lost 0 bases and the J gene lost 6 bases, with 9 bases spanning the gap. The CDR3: CASSVVGAPEAFF. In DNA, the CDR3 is TGTGCCAGCAGCGTAGTAGGGGCCCCTGAAGCTTTCTTT.

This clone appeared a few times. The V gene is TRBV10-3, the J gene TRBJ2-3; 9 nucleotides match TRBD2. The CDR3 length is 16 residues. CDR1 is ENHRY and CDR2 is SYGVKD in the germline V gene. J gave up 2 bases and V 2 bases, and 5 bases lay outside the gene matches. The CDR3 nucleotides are TGTGCCATCAGTGAGACTAGCGGGTGGACCACAGATACGCAGTATTTT. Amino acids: CAISETSGWTTDTQYF.

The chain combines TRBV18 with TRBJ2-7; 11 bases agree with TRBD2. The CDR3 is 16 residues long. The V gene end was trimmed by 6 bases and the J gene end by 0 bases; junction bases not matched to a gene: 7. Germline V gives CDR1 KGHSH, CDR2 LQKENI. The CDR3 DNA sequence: TGTGCCAGCTCTCCTACTAGCGGGGGACTCTCCTACGAGCAGTACTTC. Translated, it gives CASSPTSGGLSYEQYF.

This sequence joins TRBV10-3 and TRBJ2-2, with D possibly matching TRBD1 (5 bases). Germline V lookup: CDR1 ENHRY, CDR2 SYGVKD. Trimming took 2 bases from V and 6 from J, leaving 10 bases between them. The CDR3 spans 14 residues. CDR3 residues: CAISERTKAGELFF. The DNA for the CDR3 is TGTGCCATCAGTGAGAGGACAAAAGCCGGGGAGCTGTTTTTT.

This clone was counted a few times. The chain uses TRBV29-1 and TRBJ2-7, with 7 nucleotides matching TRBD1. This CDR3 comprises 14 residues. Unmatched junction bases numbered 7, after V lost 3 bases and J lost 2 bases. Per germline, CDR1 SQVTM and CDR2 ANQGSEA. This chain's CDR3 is CSVELRDSTYEQYF. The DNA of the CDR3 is TGCAGCGTTGAGCTCCGGGACAGCACCTACGAGCAGTACTTC.

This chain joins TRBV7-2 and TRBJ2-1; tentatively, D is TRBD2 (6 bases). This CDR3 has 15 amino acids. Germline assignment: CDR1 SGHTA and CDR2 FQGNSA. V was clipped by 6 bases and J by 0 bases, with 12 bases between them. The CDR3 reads CASRSGWSSYNEQFF. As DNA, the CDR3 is TGTGCCAGCAGGAGCGGGTGGAGCTCCTACAATGAGCAGTTCTTC.

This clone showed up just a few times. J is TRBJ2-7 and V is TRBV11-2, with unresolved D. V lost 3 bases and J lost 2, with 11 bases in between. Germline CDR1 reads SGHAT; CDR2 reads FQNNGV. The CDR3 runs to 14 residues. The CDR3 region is CASSFASRTYEQYF. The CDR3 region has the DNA TGTGCCAGCAGCTTCGCAAGCAGGACCTACGAGCAGTACTTC.

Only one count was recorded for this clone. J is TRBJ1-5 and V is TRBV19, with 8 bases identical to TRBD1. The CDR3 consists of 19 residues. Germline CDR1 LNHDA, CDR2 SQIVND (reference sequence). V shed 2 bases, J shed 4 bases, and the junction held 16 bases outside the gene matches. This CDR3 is CASSISPIRGTGVNQPQHF. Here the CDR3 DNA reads TGTGCCAGTAGTATATCCCCAATACGCGGGACAGGTGTAAATCAGCCCCAGCATTTT.

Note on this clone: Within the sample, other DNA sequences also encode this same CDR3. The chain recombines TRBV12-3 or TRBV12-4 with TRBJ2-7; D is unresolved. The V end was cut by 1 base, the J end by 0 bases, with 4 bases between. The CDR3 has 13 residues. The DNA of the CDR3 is TGTGCCAGCAGTTTAGGCAGCTCCTACGAGCAGTACTTC. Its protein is CASSLGSSYEQYF.